This T cell receptor (beta chain) was identified during a study of blood T cells in healthy people across ages. General observations from the study: Considered underestimates were the diversity estimates obtained from one million T cells.

Remarks on this clonotype: The antigen remains unidentified.

A sample-barcoded 5' primer and a J-beta primer mix were used in a second PCR of about 7 to 12 cycles. Individual samples furnished no less than 2.5 million CDR3-containing paired-end reads apiece. Using its own MiXCR run on the 5' RACE reads, TCRdb lists one record per CDR3 protein. The sample records approximately 350,000 distinct CDR3 sequences, roughly half being singletons. The length of the CDR3 is 15 residues. Trimming shortened V by 7 bases and J by 0 bases, and 13 bases separated the two germline ends. The germline V gene has CDR1 MNHEY and CDR2 SVGEGT. The TCR was taken from a man in his 60s in good health. The genes are TRBV6-2 or TRBV6-3 and TRBJ2-1, with D tentatively TRBD2 (6 bases). Sequenced sample: blood. The CDR3 region has the DNA TGTGCCAGCACCTTCGGGGGAAGCTCCTACAATGAGCAGTTCTTC. As protein: CASTFGGSSYNEQFF.